The 24 T cell receptor beta chains given below trace back to one sample, sequenced in a study of cytotoxic CD8 clonotypes in ibrutinib-treated CLL. Measured with immunoSEQ multiplex PCR; TCRdb has only the in-frame clones, and not every one. The sample yields roughly 250,000 clones, under 80% seen once. Specimen: PBMCs, collected after 24 months of ibrutinib treatment. The receptors here all came from a human donor with chronic lymphocytic leukemia.

This chain uses TRBV10-3 with TRBJ1-1; D possibly corresponds to TRBD1 (5 bases). The germline V gene has CDR1 ENHRY and CDR2 SYGVKD. The V gene lost 7 bases and the J gene lost 7 bases, with 10 bases spanning the gap. The CDR3 is 11 amino acids. CDR3 residues: CAITRGDEAFF. In DNA, the CDR3 is TGTGCCATCACCCGAGGGGATGAAGCTTTCTTT.

The chain's CDR3 is CSGAGWGGGTDTQYF. In nucleotides, the CDR3 is TGCAGCGGGGCGGGTTGGGGAGGGGGCACAGATACGCAGTATTTT. The V gene is TRBV29-1, the J gene TRBJ2-3; 7 nucleotides match TRBD2. The CDR3 is made up of 15 amino acids. V lost 7 bases, J lost 1 base, and 11 bases stayed unmatched. Germline CDR1 and CDR2: SQVTM and ANQGSEA.

This chain links TRBV11-2 with TRBJ2-7; the D is unclear. There are 12 residues in the CDR3. Germline CDR1 and CDR2: SGHAT and FQNNGV. The V and J ends lost 5 bases and 2 bases respectively, with 7 bases between them. The CDR3 DNA reads TGTGCCAGCAGCCCTCCTACCTACGAGCAGTACTTC. Protein product: CASSPPTYEQYF.

V and J are TRBV29-1 and TRBJ1-3; 9 positions match TRBD1. Trimming took 3 bases from V and 4 from J; bases not matched to a gene: 10. This CDR3 is 16 amino acids long. The V gene's germline CDR1 is SQVTM and CDR2 ANQGSEA. The CDR3, as DNA: TGCAGCGTTGAGACAACAGGGGGCCCGGTAGGAAACACCATATATTTT. Translating it yields CSVETTGGPVGNTIYF.

This clone was counted between two and nine times. V is TRBV5-4 and J is TRBJ2-1; 8 bases are a match to TRBD2. CDR1 SGHNT and CDR2 YYREEE come from the germline V gene (reference sequence). The CDR3 runs 13 residues. Losses at the gene ends were 3 bases for V and 10 bases for J; bases not matched to a gene: 6. The CDR3 region has the DNA TGTGCCAGCAGCTGGACTAGCCGGGGGGAGCAGTTCTTC. It translates to CASSWTSRGEQFF.

The chain combines TRBV18 with TRBJ2-3; 7 nucleotides match TRBD2. This CDR3 is 14 amino acids long. Germline values: CDR1 KGHSH, CDR2 LQKENI. V was pared by 5 bases and J by 0 bases, with 2 bases of the junction left unmatched. The CDR3: CASSVSGSTDTQYF. The CDR3 DNA follows: TGTGCCAGCTCAGTTAGCGGGAGCACAGATACGCAGTATTTT.

The chain has TRBV5-1 and TRBJ2-7, with 8 bases aligning to TRBD1. From germline, CDR1 is SGHRS and CDR2 YFSETQ. The ends lost 4 bases at V and 4 bases at J; junction bases unmatched: 13. CDR3 length: 16 amino acids. In DNA, the CDR3 is TGCGCCAGCAGCAACCGCAACAGGGGGGCGGGTTACGAGCAGTACTTC. Amino acid sequence: CASSNRNRGAGYEQYF.

This clone was found once. The chain combines TRBV9 with TRBJ1-1; D remains unclear. This CDR3 has 14 residues. CDR1 is SGDLS, CDR2 YYNGEE, per germline. V lost 1 base, J lost 1 base, and 8 bases lay in between. CDR3 sequence reads: CASSVSPGNTEAFF. The CDR3 nucleotides read TGTGCCAGCAGCGTATCTCCAGGGAACACTGAAGCTTTCTTT.

This chain joins TRBV28 and TRBJ2-1; 8 bases map to TRBD1. The J segment lost 5 bases and the V segment lost 2 bases, leaving 8 bases of the junction unmatched. CDR1 is MDHEN and CDR2 is SYDVKM in the germline V gene. This CDR3 has 16 residues. CDR3 sequence: CASSLPWQGADNEQFF. CDR3 DNA sequence: TGTGCCAGCAGTTTACCGTGGCAGGGGGCCGACAATGAGCAGTTCTTC.

The chain carries TRBV25-1 and TRBJ1-4; D perhaps matches TRBD1 (5 bases). The ends were cut back, 8 bases at V and 2 bases at J, with 18 bases in the middle. Per germline, CDR1 MGHDK and CDR2 SYGVNS. This CDR3 region has 16 residues. CDR3 coding DNA: TGTGCCAGCCGCGGGGGAGGGAGTTTGACTAATGAAAAACTGTTTTTT. Its translation is CASRGGGSLTNEKLFF.

The rearrangement joins TRBV4-3 to TRBJ2-2, with 7 bases fitting TRBD1. The CDR3 is made up of 14 amino acids. CDR1 and CDR2 (germline): LGHNA, YSLEER. J lost 7 bases, V lost 7 bases, and 9 bases had no gene match. The CDR3 DNA reads as TGCGCCAGCAAGTTCCAGGGGGAAGTCGGGGAGCTGTTTTTT. As protein: CASKFQGEVGELFF.

This clone has only a few counts. The J gene is TRBJ1-2, the V gene TRBV27; 9 bases align to TRBD1. This CDR3 is 14 amino acids long. The ends lost 2 bases at V and 8 bases at J; junction bases unmatched: 6. Germline assignment: CDR1 MNHEY and CDR2 SMNVEV (reference sequence). The CDR3 reads CASSLQGQGRGYTF. CDR3 bases: TGTGCCAGCAGTTTACAGGGACAGGGCCGGGGCTACACCTTC.

The chain links TRBV25-1 to TRBJ2-5; D possibly corresponds to TRBD2 (6 bases). Trimming removed 4 bases at V and 5 bases at J, with 14 bases between. CDR3 length: 14 amino acids. Per germline, CDR1 MGHDK and CDR2 SYGVNS. CDR3 residues: CASSVPDRGETQYF. The CDR3 DNA reads TGTGCCAGCAGTGTACCGGACCGGGGGGAGACCCAGTACTTC.

The chain links TRBV28 to TRBJ2-7; 10 nucleotides match TRBD2. V lost 7 bases, J lost 6 bases, and 12 bases stayed unmatched. Germline V lookup: CDR1 MDHEN, CDR2 SYDVKM. The CDR3 has 15 amino acids. This chain's CDR3 is CASTTPSGRMGEQYF. As DNA, the CDR3 is TGTGCCAGCACGACACCTAGCGGGAGAATGGGCGAGCAGTACTTC.

The chain combines TRBV28 with TRBJ1-5; TRBD1 matches at 7 bases. Germline CDR1 MDHEN, CDR2 SYDVKM. Trimming removed 4 bases from V and 0 bases from J; junction bases left unmatched: 9. The CDR3 runs 17 residues. CDR3 region: CASSSMHGTASNQPQHF. CDR3 DNA: TGTGCCAGCAGTTCGATGCATGGGACAGCTAGCAATCAGCCCCAGCATTTT. The full variable domain, completed using reference TRBV28 and TRBJ1-5, is DVKVTQSSRYLVKRTGEKVFLECVQDMDHENMFWYRQDPGLGLRLIYFSYDVKMKEKGDIPEGYSVSREKKERFSLILESASTNQTSMYLCASSSMHGTASNQPQHFGDGTRLSIL.

The chain employs TRBV4-1 and TRBJ1-1; TRBD1 aligns across 10 bases. V lost 1 base, J lost 4 bases, and 3 bases stayed unmatched. In germline, CDR1 is MGHRA, CDR2 YSYEKL. The CDR3 runs to 15 residues. CDR3 nucleotide sequence: TGCGCCAGCAGCCAAGGACAGGGGGCTTTCACTGAAGCTTTCTTT. It yields the protein CASSQGQGAFTEAFF.

This clone was found a few times. The chain uses TRBV21-1 and TRBJ2-7; the table's TRBD2 call for D was not verified on the DNA. TRBV21-1 is listed as a pseudogene. CDR3 length equals 15 residues. CDR3 nucleotide sequence: TGTGCCAGCAGCGCACTAGCGGGAGTTATAGGCGAGCAGTACTTC. Translation: CASSALAGVIGEQYF.

The chain carries TRBV4-1 and TRBJ2-7; 10 bases line up with TRBD2. The trim removed 4 bases at V and 3 bases at J, leaving 9 bases unmatched. The germline V gene has CDR1 MGHRA and CDR2 YSYEKL. The CDR3 sequence is 16 residues long. The CDR3 spells CASSPKLAGDFYEQYF. CDR3 in DNA: TGCGCCAGCAGCCCGAAGCTAGCGGGAGATTTCTACGAGCAGTACTTC.

This clone came up a few times. This sequence joins TRBV15 and TRBJ1-5, with a tentative D call TRBD1 (6 bases). CDR3 length: 15 amino acids. Germline-derived CDR1 and CDR2 are LNHNV and YYDKDF (reference sequence). Trimming stripped 5 bases from V and 0 bases from J, with 11 bases between. DNA of the CDR3: TGTGCCACCAGCGCCGGGGGCTATAGCAATCAGCCCCAGCATTTT. Its protein is CATSAGGYSNQPQHF.

This sequence joins TRBV25-1 and TRBJ1-2; D is unclear. Germline CDR1 is MGHDK and CDR2 is SYGVNS. V dropped 3 bases and J dropped 8 bases, with 10 bases sitting between them. This CDR3 is built from 12 residues. The CDR3 coding sequence is TGTGCCAGCAGTGACGGGTTCTGGGGCTACACCTTC. It codes for CASSDGFWGYTF.

The V gene is TRBV10-3, the J gene TRBJ2-7; D ambiguous. The V and J ends lost 3 bases and 3 bases respectively, with 18 bases between them. Germline V gene lookup returns CDR1 ENHRY and CDR2 SYGVKD. The CDR3 is made up of 16 amino acids. The CDR3 nucleotides read TGTGCCATCAGTGATCTCGGAGTAGTCTCAGGCTACGAGCAGTACTTC. Amino acids: CAISDLGVVSGYEQYF.

The chain uses TRBV9 and TRBJ2-7, with 7 bases that match TRBD2. The CDR3 has 14 amino acids. Germline-derived CDR1 and CDR2 are SGDLS and YYNGEE. Trimming took 3 bases from V and 7 from J; bases not matched to a gene: 10. The CDR3 nucleotides are TGTGCCAGCAGCGCCATAGGGGCCGGGGGGGAGCAGTACTTC. Protein: CASSAIGAGGEQYF.

This clone came up a few times. The chain couples TRBV9 to TRBJ2-7; 10 positions agree with TRBD2. With V trimmed by 4 bases and J by 5 bases, 6 bases remained unmatched. Germline V gene data show CDR1 as SGDLS and CDR2 as YYNGEE. This CDR3 region has 14 residues. CDR3 in amino acids: CASSTLAGDHEQYF. In DNA, the CDR3 is TGTGCCAGCAGCACCCTAGCGGGAGATCACGAGCAGTACTTC.

The chain uses TRBV29-1 and TRBJ2-7; 7 bases map to TRBD2. The length of the CDR3 is 14 residues. V shed 7 bases and J 2 bases; nucleotides not matched to a gene: 11. Germline lookup yields CDR1 SQVTM and CDR2 ANQGSEA. The CDR3 sequence: CSAAGTTPPYEQYF. DNA for the CDR3: TGCAGCGCCGCCGGGACTACCCCTCCCTACGAGCAGTACTTC.